The sequence of this T cell receptor (beta chain) was determined in a study of blood T cell repertoires in COVID-19. Turning to the study itself: Spain, Italy and the United States supplied samples that represented acute and convalescent COVID-19. Nucleic acid was either cDNA or gDNA, and it came from T cells, B-cell-depleted T cells, or PBMCs.

How the authors handled the data: Estimation of nucleated cell counts relied on the amplification of reference gene primers. Clones were sequenced by immunoSEQ multiplex PCR, and TCRdb holds only the in-frame ones, with some missing. The DNA gave D and trimming, while V, J and clone size come from that table. This sample has fewer than 60,000 clones, with about 83% found just once. Trimming removed 4 bases from V and 4 bases from J, with 10 bases in between. Germline V gives CDR1 SGHRS, CDR2 YFSETQ. This CDR3 has 13 amino acids. This sequence originates from a woman older than 75 with acute or convalescent COVID-19. The sequenced material came from peripheral blood. The gene calls are TRBV5-1 and TRBJ2-3; D is possibly TRBD2 (5 bases). This chain's CDR3 is CASSNGLPDTQYF. The DNA of the CDR3 is TGCGCCAGCAGCAACGGACTGCCAGATACGCAGTATTTT.